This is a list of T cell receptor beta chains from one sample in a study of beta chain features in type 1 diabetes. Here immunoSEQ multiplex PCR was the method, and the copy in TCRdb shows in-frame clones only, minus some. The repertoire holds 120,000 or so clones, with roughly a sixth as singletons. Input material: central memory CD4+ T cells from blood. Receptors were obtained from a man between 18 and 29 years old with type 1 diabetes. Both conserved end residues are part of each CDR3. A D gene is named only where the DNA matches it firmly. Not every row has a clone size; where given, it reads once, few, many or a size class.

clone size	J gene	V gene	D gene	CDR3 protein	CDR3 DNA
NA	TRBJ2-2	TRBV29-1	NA	CSVYHANTGELFF	TGCAGCGTTTACCACGCGAACACCGGGGAGCTGTTTTTT
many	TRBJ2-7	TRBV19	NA	CASSIEDRYEQYF	TGTGCCAGTAGTATAGAGGACCGATACGAGCAGTACTTC
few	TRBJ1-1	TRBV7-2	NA	CASSLWGNTEAFF	TGTGCCAGCAGCTTATGGGGGAACACTGAAGCTTTCTTT
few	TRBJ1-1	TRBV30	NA	CAWDQGNTEAFF	TGTGCCTGGGACCAGGGGAACACTGAAGCTTTCTTT
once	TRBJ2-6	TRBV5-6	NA	CASSLSQLAGANVLTF	TGTGCCAGCAGCTTGAGTCAGCTCGCTGGGGCCAACGTCCTGACTTTC
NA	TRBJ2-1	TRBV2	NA	CAPSGSYNEQFF	TGTGCCCCCTCCGGGTCCTACAATGAGCAGTTCTTC
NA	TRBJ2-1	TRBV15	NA	CATNRQGGNEQFF	TGTGCCACCAACCGGCAGGGGGGGAATGAGCAGTTCTTC
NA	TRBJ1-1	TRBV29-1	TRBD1	CSVRGRGANTEAFF	TGCAGCGTTAGGGGCAGGGGGGCAAACACTGAAGCTTTCTTT
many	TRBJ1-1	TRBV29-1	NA	CSVRPREWGYTEAFF	TGCAGCGTCCGACCGAGGGAGTGGGGTTACACTGAAGCTTTCTTT
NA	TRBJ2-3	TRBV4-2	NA	CASSQVNAQSPADTQYF	TGTGCCAGCAGCCAAGTGAATGCCCAGTCCCCCGCGGATACGCAGTATTTT
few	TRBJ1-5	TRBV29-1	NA	CSVVQGPNQPQHF	TGCAGCGTGGTACAGGGTCCCAATCAGCCCCAGCATTTT
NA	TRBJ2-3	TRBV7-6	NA	CASSLSSADTQYF	TGTGCCAGCAGCTTAAGCTCCGCAGATACGCAGTATTTT
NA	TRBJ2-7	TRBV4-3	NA	CASSQGVGTSGYEQYF	TGCGCCAGCAGCCAAGGAGTGGGGACAAGCGGCTACGAGCAGTACTTC
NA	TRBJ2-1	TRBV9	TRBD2	CASSGTVTSLGNEQFF	TGTGCCAGCAGCGGAACCGTGACTAGCTTAGGCAATGAGCAGTTCTTC
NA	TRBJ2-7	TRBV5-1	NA	CASRDNYEQYF	TGCGCCAGCAGGGACAACTACGAGCAGTACTTC
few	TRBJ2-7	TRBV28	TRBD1	CASSPGTAVYEQYF	TGTGCCAGCAGTCCCGGGACAGCCGTCTACGAGCAGTACTTC
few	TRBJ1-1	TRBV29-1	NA	CSVVKGEGTEAFF	TGCAGCGTTGTAAAGGGGGAGGGCACTGAAGCTTTCTTT
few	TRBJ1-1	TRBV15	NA	CATSRAGLNTEAFF	TGTGCCACCAGCAGAGCTGGTTTGAACACTGAAGCTTTCTTT
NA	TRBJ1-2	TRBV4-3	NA	CASSKEGGLGYGTF	TGCGCCAGCAGCAAAGAGGGTGGATTAGGGTATGGCACCTTC
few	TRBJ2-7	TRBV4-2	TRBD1	CASSPDRDRGESEQYF	TGTGCCAGCAGCCCCGACCGGGACAGGGGCGAGAGCGAGCAGTACTTC
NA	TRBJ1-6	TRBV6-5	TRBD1	CASSYWTGYNSPLHF	TGTGCCAGCAGTTATTGGACAGGCTATAATTCACCCCTCCACTTT
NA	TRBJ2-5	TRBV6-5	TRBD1	CASSYGGQGFETQYF	TGTGCCAGCAGTTACGGAGGACAGGGGTTCGAGACCCAGTACTTC
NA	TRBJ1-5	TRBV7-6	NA	CASSLGYINQPQHF	TGTGCCAGCAGCTTAGGGTACATAAATCAGCCCCAGCATTTT
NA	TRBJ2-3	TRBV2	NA	CASSRPLSTDTQYF	TGTGCCAGCAGCAGGCCCCTCTCCACAGATACGCAGTATTTT
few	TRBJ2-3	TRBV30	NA	CAWRGKGTDTQYF	TGTGCCTGGAGAGGGAAGGGGACAGATACGCAGTATTTT
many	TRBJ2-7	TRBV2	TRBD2	CASRRGLTYEQYF	TGTGCCAGCAGGAGGGGACTAACTTACGAGCAGTACTTC
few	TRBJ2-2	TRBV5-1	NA	CASSLRELSTGELFF	TGCGCCAGCAGCTTGAGGGAGCTGAGCACCGGGGAGCTGTTTTTT
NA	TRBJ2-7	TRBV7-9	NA	CASSSSGTYEQYF	TGTGCCAGCAGCTCATCCGGGACGTACGAGCAGTACTTC
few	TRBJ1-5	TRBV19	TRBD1	CASRTQGGPNQPQHF	TGTGCCAGTAGGACCCAGGGGGGCCCCAATCAGCCCCAGCATTTT
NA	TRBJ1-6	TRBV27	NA	CASRATGTDSLHF	TGTGCCAGCCGGGCCACAGGGACGGATTCCCTCCACTTT
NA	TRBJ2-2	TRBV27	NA	CASSFRTGELFF	TGTGCCAGCAGTTTTCGGACCGGGGAGCTGTTTTTT
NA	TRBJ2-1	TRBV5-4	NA	CASSPSPSNEQFF	TGTGCCAGCAGCCCGTCCCCCTCCAATGAGCAGTTCTTC
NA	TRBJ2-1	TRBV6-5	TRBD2	CASVSSGGSFF	TGTGCCAGCGTCTCAAGCGGGGGGTCATTCTTC
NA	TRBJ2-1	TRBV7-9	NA	CASSLLRDEQFF	TGTGCCAGCAGCTTACTCCGGGATGAGCAGTTCTTC
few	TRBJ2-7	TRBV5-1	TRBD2	CASSPRTSGPYEQYF	TGCGCCAGCAGCCCTCGGACTAGCGGACCCTACGAGCAGTACTTC
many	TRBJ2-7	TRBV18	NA	CASSQDLESSYEQYF	TGTGCCAGCTCCCAAGATCTAGAGAGCTCCTACGAGCAGTACTTC
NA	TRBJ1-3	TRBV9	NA	CASSVVGTASSGNTIYF	TGTGCCAGCAGCGTAGTTGGTACGGCTTCCTCTGGAAACACCATATATTTT
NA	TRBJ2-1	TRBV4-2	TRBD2	CASSFGTSGGTYNEQFF	TGTGCCAGCAGCTTCGGTACTAGCGGGGGTACCTACAATGAGCAGTTCTTC
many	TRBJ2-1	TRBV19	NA	CASSTLAANEQFF	TGTGCCAGTAGTACCTTAGCGGCGAATGAGCAGTTCTTC
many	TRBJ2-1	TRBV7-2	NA	CASSSTSSSYNEQFF	TGTGCCAGCAGCTCAACTAGTAGCTCCTACAATGAGCAGTTCTTC
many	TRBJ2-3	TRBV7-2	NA	CASSFVSGPSTDTQYF	TGTGCCAGCAGCTTCGTAAGCGGTCCTAGCACAGATACGCAGTATTTT
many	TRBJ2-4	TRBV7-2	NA	CASSLRSGGIQYF	TGTGCCAGCAGCTTACGATCTGGAGGCATTCAGTACTTC
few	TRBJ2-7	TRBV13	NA	CASSFLRDSSYEQYF	TGTGCCAGCAGCTTCTTGCGGGACAGCTCCTACGAGCAGTACTTC
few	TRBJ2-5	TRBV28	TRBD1	CASTTFQGAQETQYF	TGTGCCAGCACCACCTTTCAGGGGGCGCAGGAGACCCAGTACTTC
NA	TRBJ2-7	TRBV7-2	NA	CASRTLGGRTSYEQYF	TGTGCCAGCCGAACTCTTGGGGGCCGTACCTCCTACGAGCAGTACTTC
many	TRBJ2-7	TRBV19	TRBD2	CASSTQPWEGISYEQYF	TGTGCCAGTAGTACCCAACCATGGGAGGGCATCTCCTACGAGCAGTACTTC
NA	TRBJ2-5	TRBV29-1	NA	CSVGGRPGGARETQYF	TGCAGCGTCGGTGGTCGCCCCGGAGGGGCGAGGGAGACCCAGTACTTC
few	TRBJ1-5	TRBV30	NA	CAWSVGGGGFQPQHF	TGTGCCTGGAGTGTAGGTGGAGGGGGTTTTCAGCCCCAGCATTTT
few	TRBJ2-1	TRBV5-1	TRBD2	CASSLALAGEYEQFF	TGCGCCAGCAGCTTGGCACTAGCGGGAGAGTATGAGCAGTTCTTC